This T cell receptor (beta chain) was documented in a study of T-cell reconstitution after alpha-beta-depleted transplantation in children. Unique molecular identifiers were used in preparing the TCRbeta library. One entry per CDR3 protein results from TCRdb running MiXCR on the PCR reads. Here the sample spans 500,000 to 600,000 distinct CDR3 sequences, around 18% being singletons. V dropped 2 bases and J dropped 3 bases, with 24 bases sitting between them. The germline gives CDR1 SGHDT, CDR2 YYEEEE. The length of the CDR3 is 19 residues. This specimen was PBMCs from the stem cell graft donor, taken from the stem cell graft. The chain uses TRBV5-6 and TRBJ2-4; a weak D match, TRBD2 (6 bases). This clonotype was sampled from a human donor who donated a stem cell graft to a child with acute lymphoblastic leukemia. DNA of the CDR3: TGTGCCAGCAGCTTAATCAGCGCCACAGGAGGGTTCGGCAAAAACATTCAGTACTTC. Translated: CASSLISATGGFGKNIQYF.